Listed below are T cell receptor beta chains from one sample, sequenced in a study of blood T cells in healthy people across ages. Each CDR3 protein gets one entry after TCRdb re-called the 5' RACE reads with MiXCR. The sample contains 630,000 or so distinct CDR3 sequences, approximately 30% of which appear only once. What was sequenced was blood. The receptors were gathered from a woman of 80 years or more in good health. The CDR3 runs from the conserved cysteine through the conserved F or W. A D gene is named only where the DNA matches it firmly. Clone size is shown for a subset of rows, as once, few, many or a class of expanded clone.

TGCAGTGCTACCCCCGCTTCCGGGGGGGTTAATGAAAAACTGTTTTTT | CSATPASGGVNEKLFF | TRBJ1-4 | many | TRBV20-1 | NA
TGTGCCGTCAGTGAGGACCCGAACACTGAAGCTTTCTTT | CAVSEDPNTEAFF | TRBJ1-1 | NA | TRBV10-3 | NA
TGTGCCAGCAGCTTGGGTAAAAACAGGGGGCAGGTAGGCGTCCAAGAGACCCAGTACTTC | CASSLGKNRGQVGVQETQYF | TRBJ2-5 | many | TRBV5-6 | TRBD1
TGCAGTGCTAGTCCCGCGTCAGGACTAGCGGGGGGCGTCGGGTACCAAGAGACCCAGTACTTC | CSASPASGLAGGVGYQETQYF | TRBJ2-5 | many | TRBV20-1 | TRBD2
TGTGCCACCAGCGCGGGGGGTTCGAGCTATGGCTACACCTTC | CATSAGGSSYGYTF | TRBJ1-2 | many | TRBV15 | NA
TGTGCCAGCAGCTTAGAACAGTATGAAAAACTGTTTTTT | CASSLEQYEKLFF | TRBJ1-4 | many | TRBV7-8 | NA
TGTGTCAGCAGTCCCTTCGCGCCAAGGGACAGGGACGCAACTAATGAAAAACTGTTTTTT | CVSSPFAPRDRDATNEKLFF | TRBJ1-4 | NA | TRBV27 | TRBD1
TGTGCCAGCAGCTTCGCTCACACAGATACGCAGTATTTT | CASSFAHTDTQYF | TRBJ2-3 | many | TRBV7-2 | NA
TGCAGTGCTCGCGGACAGACGGTCAATTCACCCCTCCACTTT | CSARGQTVNSPLHF | TRBJ1-6 | many | TRBV20-1 | NA
TGTGCCAGTCAGGGGAGAAGCGATCAGCCCCAGCATTTT | CASQGRSDQPQHF | TRBJ1-5 | many | TRBV6-1 | NA